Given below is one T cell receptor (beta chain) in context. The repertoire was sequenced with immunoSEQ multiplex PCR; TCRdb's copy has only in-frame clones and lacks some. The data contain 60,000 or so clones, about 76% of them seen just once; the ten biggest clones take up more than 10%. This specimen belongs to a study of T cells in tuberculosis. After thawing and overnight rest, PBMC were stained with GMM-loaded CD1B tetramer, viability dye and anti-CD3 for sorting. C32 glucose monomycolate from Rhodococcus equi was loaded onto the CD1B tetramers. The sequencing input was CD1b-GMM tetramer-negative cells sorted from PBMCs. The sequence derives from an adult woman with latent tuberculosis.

For the CDR3, the DNA is TGCGCCAGCAGGGGGGGGGAGGGAGCCGATCGCTCCAATCAGCCCCAGCATTTT. Amino acid sequence: CASRGGEGADRSNQPQHF. The chain recombines TRBV10-1 with TRBJ1-5; perhaps TRBD1 as D (5 bases). This CDR3 is built from 18 residues. Germline assignment: CDR1 WNHNN and CDR2 SYGVQD (reference sequence). Between the trimmed V and J ends, which lost 6 bases and 3 bases, there was a span of 24 bases.